Each of the 13 T cell receptor beta chains below was sequenced from the same sample in a study of blood T cell repertoires in COVID-19 (dated by TCRdb to 2018 to 2021). Receptor libraries were prepared by the immunoSEQ multiplex PCR assay. What TCRdb holds here is the immuneACCESS table cut down to in-frame rearrangements. Part of the clones is not present; checked against another copy, under half of the missing clones reflect an unresolved V gene, and the others are unexplained. For this sample the table gives about 94,000 clones, of which about 77% were detected only once. Approximately 6% of the sample is in the top ten clones. The material sequenced was peripheral blood. These receptors were obtained from a man aged 65-85 years with COVID-19, enrolled during active disease.

This clone has only one observation. Other DNA sequences in the sample encode the same CDR3. The rearrangement uses TRBV7-9 and TRBJ1-1, with D unresolved. Germline lookup yields CDR1 SEHNR and CDR2 FQNEAQ (reference sequence). V was clipped by 2 bases and J by 1 base, with 5 bases between them. The CDR3 totals 13 residues. The CDR3 loop reads CASSLSGNTEAFF. The CDR3 region has the DNA TGTGCCAGCAGCTTATCAGGGAACACTGAAGCTTTCTTT.

V usage is TRBV6-4 and J usage is TRBJ2-1, with TRBD2 matching 10 bases. Trimming removed 4 bases from V and 5 bases from J; junction bases left unmatched: 11. The CDR3 has 17 amino acids. The germline CDR1 and CDR2 sequences are MRHNA and SNTAGT. The CDR3 DNA reads TGTGCCAGCAGTGCCCGCCCTTTAGCGGGAGGTCACAATGAGCAGTTCTTC. Protein: CASSARPLAGGHNEQFF.

CDR3: CASSLFQGDLTGELFF. The CDR3 coding sequence is TGTGCCAGCAGCTTATTCCAGGGGGACCTCACCGGGGAGCTGTTTTTT. The J gene is TRBJ2-2, the V gene TRBV7-9, with 7 bases matching TRBD1. CDR3 length: 16 amino acids. The V gene end was trimmed by 2 bases and the J gene end by 4 bases; junction bases not matched to a gene: 7. CDR1 and CDR2 (germline): SEHNR, FQNEAQ (reference sequence). Variable domain in full (rest from reference TRBV7-9 and TRBJ2-2): DTGVSQNPRHKITKRGQNVTFRCDPISEHNRLYWYRQTLGQGPEFLTYFQNEAQLEKSRLLSDRFSAERPKGSFSTLEIQRTEQGDSAMYLCASSLFQGDLTGELFFGEGSRLTVL.

The V call is TRBV2, the J call TRBJ2-7; TRBD2 aligns across 7 bases. The CDR3 has 12 amino acids. Germline loops: CDR1 SNHLY, CDR2 FYNNEI. V lost 8 bases, J lost 4 bases, and 5 bases stayed unmatched. This CDR3 reads CASAGRTYEQYF. In nucleotides, the CDR3 is TGTGCCAGCGCCGGGAGGACTTACGAGCAGTACTTC. Based on the CDR3 plus reference TRBV2 and TRBJ2-7, the full variable domain is EPEVTQTPSHQVTQMGQEVILRCVPISNHLYFYWYRQILGQKVEFLVSFYNNEISEKSEIFDDQFSVERPDGSNFTLKIRSTKLEDSAMYFCASAGRTYEQYFGPGTRLTVT.

For this clone: Other DNA sequences within the sample encode an identical CDR3. The chain joins TRBV28 to TRBJ2-6, with a weak D call TRBD2 (5 bases). The germline V gene encodes CDR1 MDHEN and CDR2 SYDVKM. This CDR3 has 14 residues. V lost 6 bases to trimming and J lost 4 bases, with 10 bases between them. The CDR3 spells CASREASGANVLTF. CDR3 DNA: TGTGCCAGCAGGGAGGCGAGCGGGGCCAACGTCCTGACTTTC.

A note on this clone: Germline is not matched at one junction end, which may reflect a read error. The CDR3 here is CTLYSPRDGYTF. The CDR3 DNA is TGCACACTTTACTCCCCCAGGGATGGCTACACCTTC. The chain carries TRBV6-6 and TRBJ1-2; TRBD1 might be the D (5 bases). The germline V gene has CDR1 MNHNY and CDR2 SVGAGI (reference sequence). The CDR3 runs 12 residues.

The V and J genes are TRBV19 and TRBJ1-2; TRBD1 agrees at 8 bases. CDR1 and CDR2 from the germline V gene are LNHDA and SQIVND (reference sequence). Trimming removed 1 base from V and 4 bases from J; junction bases left unmatched: 2. This CDR3 comprises 14 residues. The CDR3: CASSIGQGIYGYTF. CDR3 nucleotides: TGTGCCAGTAGTATAGGACAGGGGATCTATGGCTACACCTTC.

This clone was observed a single time. The sample contains more than one DNA sequence encoding this CDR3. The rearrangement uses TRBV4-2 and TRBJ2-3; D might be TRBD2 (7 bases). V dropped 4 bases and J dropped 1 base, with 15 bases sitting between them. This CDR3 comprises 16 residues. Germline CDR1 is LGHNA and CDR2 is YNFKEQ. The CDR3 is CASSPGGAGGTDTQYF. CDR3 DNA sequence: TGTGCCAGCAGCCCTGGGGGGGCGGGGGGCACAGATACGCAGTATTTT.

CDR3 nucleotides: TGTGCCAGCAGCTCGGTCTCCTCGGGGGAAAAACTGTTTTTT. It yields the protein CASSSVSSGEKLFF. The chain carries TRBV6-6 and TRBJ1-4; D is undetermined. V lost 6 bases and J 8 bases, leaving 16 bases between the germline ends. CDR3 length: 14 residues. Germline V gene lookup returns CDR1 MNHNY and CDR2 SVGAGI (reference sequence).

The chain uses TRBV3-1 (or the pseudogene TRBV3-2) and TRBJ2-7, with D possibly matching TRBD1 (5 bases). The CDR3 is 13 amino acids. V was trimmed by 2 bases and J by 6 bases, leaving 11 bases between them. CDR1 is LGHDT, CDR2 YNNKEL, per germline (reference sequence). The CDR3 loop reads CASSQTIDSEQYF. Written as DNA, the CDR3 is TGTGCCAGCAGCCAAACAATAGACAGCGAGCAGTACTTC.

The rearrangement uses TRBV30 and TRBJ2-7; TRBD1 matches 8 bases. The CDR3 covers 13 residues. Germline trimming cut 5 bases from V and 5 bases from J; bases unmatched to any gene: 8. Germline CDR1 reads GTSNPN; CDR2 reads SVGIG (reference sequence). DNA of the CDR3: TGTGCCTGGTCAAGACAGGGGTTGGACGAGCAGTACTTC. It specifies CAWSRQGLDEQYF.

The V gene is TRBV6-6, the J gene TRBJ2-1; the match to TRBD2 covers 11 bases. J lost 6 bases, V lost 2 bases, and 6 bases had no gene match. Germline CDR1 is MNHNY and CDR2 is SVGAGI (reference sequence). This CDR3 comprises 16 residues. The CDR3: CASSYGLAGGGNEQFF. Here the CDR3 DNA reads TGTGCCAGCAGTTACGGGCTAGCGGGAGGAGGCAATGAGCAGTTCTTC.

This rearrangement joins TRBV20-1 to TRBJ2-2; no clear D gene. Germline V gene lookup returns CDR1 DFQATT and CDR2 SNEGSKA (reference sequence). V lost 3 bases to trimming and J lost 1 base, with 9 bases between them. The CDR3 runs to 14 residues. The chain's CDR3 is CSASTRKNTGELFF. The CDR3 DNA reads TGCAGTGCTAGTACAAGAAAGAACACCGGGGAGCTGTTTTTT.